One and the same sample provided the 12 T cell receptor beta chains below, sequenced in a study of cytomegalovirus exposure and HLA in healthy donors. 60 Vbeta and 13 Jbeta primers were used in PCR. TCRdb keeps only in-frame clones here, not all; method: immunoSEQ multiplex PCR. The sample gives roughly 130,000 clones, over 70% of which show up once; approximately 1.8% is in the top ten. The sequenced sample was PBMCs. All receptors come from a woman between 35 and 50 years old in good health and CMV-seronegative.

The genes are TRBV19 and TRBJ1-4, with 7 bases identical to TRBD1. V lost 9 bases, J lost 5 bases, and 9 bases stayed unmatched. The CDR3 runs to 14 residues. CDR1 LNHDA and CDR2 SQIVND come from the germline V gene (reference sequence). The CDR3 protein is CASSPGQRNEKLFF. In DNA, the CDR3 is TGTGCCAGCTCCCCGGGACAGAGGAATGAAAAACTGTTTTTT.

The genes are TRBV29-1 and TRBJ2-3; unclear D gene. The CDR3 runs 12 residues. Per the germline V gene, CDR1 is SQVTM and CDR2 is ANQGSEA. V was cut by 3 bases and J by 4 bases, with 8 bases left in between. CDR3: CSVDVAADTQYF. DNA for the CDR3: TGCAGCGTTGATGTGGCAGCAGATACGCAGTATTTT.

The chain is built from TRBV5-1 and TRBJ2-7; D is unresolved. The CDR3 length is 18 residues. Trimming pared 0 bases from V and 1 base from J, leaving 20 bases between. The germline V gene has CDR1 SGHRS and CDR2 YFSETQ. This CDR3 is CASSLGATLSRKSYEQYF. The CDR3 DNA sequence: TGCGCCAGCAGCTTGGGAGCCACGCTCTCCCGAAAGTCCTACGAGCAGTACTTC.

The rearrangement links TRBV7-2 to TRBJ1-1; unclear D gene. Per the germline V gene, CDR1 is SGHTA and CDR2 is FQGNSA. This CDR3 has 15 amino acids. With 4 bases removed from V and 3 bases from J, the gap between germline ends came to 15 bases. The chain's CDR3 is CASSSAPGWDTEAFF. The CDR3 region has the DNA TGTGCCAGCAGCTCAGCGCCGGGGTGGGACACTGAAGCTTTCTTT.

V is TRBV18 and J is TRBJ2-3, with 11 bases lining up with TRBD2. J was trimmed by 8 bases and V by 2 bases; bases with no gene match: 3. CDR3 size: 14 residues. Germline lookup yields CDR1 KGHSH and CDR2 LQKENI. DNA of the CDR3: TGTGCCAGCTCACCAAGACTAGCGGGACCTACGCAGTATTTT. Amino acid sequence: CASSPRLAGPTQYF.

The CDR3 reads CASSPGGRGNEQFF. In DNA, the CDR3 is TGTGCCAGCAGCCCGGGGGGTCGAGGGAATGAGCAGTTCTTC. The chain has TRBV5-4 and TRBJ2-1; TRBD2 matches 7 bases. J gave up 7 bases and V 4 bases, and 8 bases lay outside the gene matches. This CDR3 is built from 14 residues. CDR1 and CDR2 (germline): SGHNT, YYREEE (reference sequence).

The gene calls are TRBV5-1 and TRBJ2-1; D ambiguous. The germline V and J ends were trimmed by 8 bases and 8 bases, with 14 bases remaining between them. Germline V gene sequence: CDR1 SGHRS, CDR2 YFSETQ. The CDR3 runs 12 residues. CDR3 bases: TGCGCCAGTTGGTCAAGAGTGGATGAGCAGTTCTTC. Amino acids: CASWSRVDEQFF. Supplemented by reference TRBV5-1 and TRBJ2-1, the full variable domain reads KAGVTQTPRYLIKTRGQQVTLSCSPISGHRSVSWYQQTPGQGLQFLFEYFSETQRNKGNFPGRFSGRQFSNSRSEMNVSTLELGDSALYLCASWSRVDEQFFGPGTRLTVL.

This sequence joins TRBV2 and TRBJ2-5; 9 bases agree with TRBD2. The CDR3 sequence is 12 residues long. V lost 8 bases to trimming and J lost 4 bases; unmatched junction nucleotides: 2. Germline V gives CDR1 SNHLY, CDR2 FYNNEI. The CDR3 sequence is CASLREGETQYF. The CDR3 bases are TGTGCCAGCTTGCGGGAGGGAGAGACCCAGTACTTC.

This sequence joins TRBV2 and TRBJ1-4; perhaps TRBD1 as D (6 bases). The CDR3 spans 16 residues. V shed 5 bases and J shed 1 base, with 14 bases lying between them. CDR1 is SNHLY and CDR2 is FYNNEI in the germline V gene. CDR3 region: CASSRFLQGTNEKLFF. The CDR3, as DNA: TGTGCCAGCAGTCGATTTTTACAGGGAACTAATGAAAAACTGTTTTTT.

The chain has TRBV5-1 and TRBJ2-7; 9 bases map to TRBD1. V lost 0 bases, J lost 3 bases, and 1 base stayed unmatched. The CDR3 contains 14 residues. CDR1 SGHRS and CDR2 YFSETQ come from the germline V gene. The CDR3 sequence is CASSLGGQGYEQYF. The DNA of the CDR3 is TGCGCCAGCAGCTTGGGGGGACAGGGCTACGAGCAGTACTTC.

This rearrangement joins TRBV6-1 to TRBJ2-7, with D possibly matching TRBD1 (6 bases). The V gene's germline CDR1 is MNHNS and CDR2 SASEGT. Deletions cut 4 bases from V and 6 bases from J, with 22 bases between. CDR3 length: 16 residues. The CDR3 loop is CASSVGQLKPPGEQYF. Written as DNA, the CDR3 is TGTGCCAGCAGTGTCGGACAGCTAAAACCTCCCGGCGAGCAGTACTTC.

The V gene is TRBV11-1, the J gene TRBJ2-7; 7 bases align to TRBD1. The CDR3 runs to 17 residues. CDR1 is SGHAT, CDR2 FQDESV, per germline (reference sequence). Trimming removed 4 bases from V and 0 bases from J; junction bases left unmatched: 12. CDR3 residues: CASSSDRVLGSSYEQYF. CDR3 nucleotide sequence: TGTGCCAGCAGCTCCGACAGGGTCTTGGGTAGCTCCTACGAGCAGTACTTC.